The TCR beta chain under discussion was sequenced for a study of blood T cell repertoires in COVID-19. In the study overall: COVID-19 samples collected from the United States, Italy and Spain covered acute and convalescent phases. T cells, B-cell-depleted T cells, or PBMCs supplied cDNA or gDNA.

Original methodology: Amplifying reference gene primers gave estimates of nucleated cell counts. Assay used: immunoSEQ multiplex PCR; TCRdb lists only in-frame clones, some missing. V, J and clone size were drawn from that table, and D and trimming were deduced from the DNA. This table holds tens of thousands of clones, approximately 80% found once. Looked up from germline, CDR1 is SGHRS and CDR2 is YFSETQ. Trimming took 0 bases from V and 6 from J; bases not matched to a gene: 6. This CDR3 comprises 16 residues. The sequence was collected from a man aged 60 to 69 in a cohort sampled during active COVID-19. Sequenced: peripheral blood. The V and J genes are TRBV5-1 and TRBJ2-2; 9 bases are a match to TRBD2. In DNA form, the CDR3 reads TGCGCCAGCAGCTTGGTAGCGGGAGATTCGTCCGGGGAGCTGTTTTTT. Residues: CASSLVAGDSSGELFF.